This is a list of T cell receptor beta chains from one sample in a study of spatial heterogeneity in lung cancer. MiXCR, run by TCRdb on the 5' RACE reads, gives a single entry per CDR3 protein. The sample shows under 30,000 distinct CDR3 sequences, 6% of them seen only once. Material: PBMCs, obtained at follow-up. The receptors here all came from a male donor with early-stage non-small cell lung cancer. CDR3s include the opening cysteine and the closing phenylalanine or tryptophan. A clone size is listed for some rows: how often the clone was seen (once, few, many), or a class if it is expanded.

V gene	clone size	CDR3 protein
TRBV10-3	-	CAISESKDSTDTQYF
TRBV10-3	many	CAISESPVGTNYGYTF
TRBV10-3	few	CAISRGFRNEQFF
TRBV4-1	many	CASSTRQGGTNEKLFF
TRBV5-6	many	CASSSGRANTGELFF
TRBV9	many	CASSVGGTAPAYQPQHF
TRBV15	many	CATSRDPPGARGYTF
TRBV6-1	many	CASSEYGSGNTIYF
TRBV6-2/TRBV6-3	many	CASRPRDTEAFF
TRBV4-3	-	CASSQDLLDRGRTGELFF
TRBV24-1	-	CATSDSGTQDTQYF
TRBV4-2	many	CASSQDWRNTEAFF
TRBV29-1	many	CSAERALPNTEAFF
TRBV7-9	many	CASSLGTSTGDEQFF
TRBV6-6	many	CASSPDLTWTGEAFF
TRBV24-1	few	CATSDLVRGRAKNIQYF
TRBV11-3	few	CASSLATQNIQYF
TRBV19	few	CATHRQGANYGYTF
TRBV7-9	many	CASSLGGTGGKPEAFF
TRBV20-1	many	CSARVGANYNEQFF